This T cell receptor (beta chain) was sequenced in a study of T cell responses to AZD1222 COVID-19 vaccine. Per germline, CDR1 LNHNV and CDR2 YYDKDF (reference sequence). The V end was cut by 8 bases, the J end by 4 bases, with 17 bases between. The length of the CDR3 is 14 residues. The table came from immunoSEQ multiplex PCR; TCRdb's copy has only in-frame clones and leaves some out. This sample yields over 100,000 clones, of which 88% are seen a single time; about 3.7% belongs to the top ten. The sequence was obtained from an adult in good health. The J gene is TRBJ1-2, the V gene TRBV15; D not resolved. The specimen comprised peripheral blood, sampled on day 0 of AZD1222 vaccination. CDR3 sequence reads: CATGYMGMPYGYTF. The DNA for the CDR3 is TGTGCCACCGGGTATATGGGTATGCCCTATGGCTACACCTTC.